This TCR beta chain came from a study of shared T cell receptors in the human thymus. CDR1 LGHNA and CDR2 YNFKEQ come from the germline V gene. This CDR3 is 18 amino acids long. With 0 bases removed from V and 0 bases from J, the gap between germline ends came to 15 bases. Clones were sequenced by immunoSEQ multiplex PCR, and TCRdb holds only the in-frame ones, with some missing. This sample has about 400,000 clones, with approximately 95% found just once. J is TRBJ1-5 and V is TRBV4-2, with a possible D match to TRBD1 (5 bases). The sample taken for sequencing was thymocytes. The TCR was taken from a human donor. The CDR3: CASSQECGGWGSNQPQHF. Written as DNA, the CDR3 is TGTGCCAGCAGCCAAGAATGTGGGGGATGGGGTAGCAATCAGCCCCAGCATTTT.